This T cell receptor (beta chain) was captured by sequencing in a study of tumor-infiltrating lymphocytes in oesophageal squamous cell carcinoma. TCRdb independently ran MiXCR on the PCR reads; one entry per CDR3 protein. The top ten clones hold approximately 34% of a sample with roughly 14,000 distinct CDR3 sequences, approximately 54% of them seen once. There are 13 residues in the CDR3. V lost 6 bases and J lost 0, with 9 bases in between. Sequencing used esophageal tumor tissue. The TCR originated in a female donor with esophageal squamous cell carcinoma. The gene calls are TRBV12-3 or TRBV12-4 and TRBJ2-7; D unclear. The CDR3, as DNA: TGTGCCAGCAGCGGGTCCAGCTCCTACGAGCAGTACTTC. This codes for CASSGSSSYEQYF.